The source of this TCR beta chain is a study of T cell changes during pregnancy in multiple sclerosis. Clones were sequenced by immunoSEQ multiplex PCR, and TCRdb holds only the in-frame ones, with some missing. The table lists about 84,000 clones, 94% of them singletons. With 4 bases removed from V and 3 bases from J, the gap between germline ends came to 13 bases. CDR1 and CDR2 from the germline V gene are SGDLS and YYNGEE. The CDR3 has 14 amino acids. This rearrangement joins TRBV9 to TRBJ1-2, with D hard to call. The clonotype was recovered from a female donor in good health, enrolled as a control in a pregnancy study. Here the sequenced sample was peripheral blood, taken in the second trimester of pregnancy. The CDR3, as DNA: TGTGCCAGCAGCCAGGCCCTGGGTTACTATGGCTACACCTTC. It translates to CASSQALGYYGYTF.